This is a list of T cell receptor beta chains from one sample in a study of T cell repertoires in cytomegalovirus infection. TCRdb passed the reads through MiXCR, listing each CDR3 protein once. The repertoire has some 900,000 distinct CDR3 sequences, 32% of them found once; the top ten carry around 12%. These receptors' targets are unknown. This specimen was cultured CD8+ T cells from PBMCs, taken from culture after CMV antigen stimulation. The receptors stem from a human donor in good health (CMV status not recorded). Some clones in this sample may be carry-over from other donors' samples. Each CDR3 is given with its conserved first and last residue.

V gene: TRBV11-2; J gene: TRBJ2-3; CDR3 protein: CASERGDLGLDTQYF
V gene: TRBV15; J gene: TRBJ2-1; CDR3 protein: CATSRGENEQFF
V gene: TRBV9; J gene: TRBJ2-5; CDR3 protein: CASSDRGLGEETQYF
V gene: TRBV27; J gene: TRBJ1-6; CDR3 protein: CASSPDGFSSYNSPLHF
V gene: TRBV19; J gene: TRBJ2-3; CDR3 protein: CASSMEFGKASTDTQYF
V gene: TRBV4-2; J gene: TRBJ1-5; CDR3 protein: CASSQGDSGNQPQHF
V gene: TRBV4-1; J gene: TRBJ1-1; CDR3 protein: CASSRGRHMNTEAFF
V gene: TRBV7-9; J gene: TRBJ1-3; CDR3 protein: CASREPTGGVRGNTIYF
V gene: TRBV7-3; J gene: TRBJ2-1; CDR3 protein: CASSPGGQYNEQFF
V gene: TRBV10-3; J gene: TRBJ1-1; CDR3 protein: CAISGQNEAFF
V gene: TRBV6-2/TRBV6-3; J gene: TRBJ2-5; CDR3 protein: CASNGVAGGYQETQYF
V gene: TRBV7-9; J gene: TRBJ2-2; CDR3 protein: CASTLRDYTGELFF
V gene: TRBV7-9; J gene: TRBJ1-1; CDR3 protein: CASSPGGEAFF
V gene: TRBV27; J gene: TRBJ2-1; CDR3 protein: CATQDAGEQFF
V gene: TRBV2; J gene: TRBJ1-2; CDR3 protein: CASIPSEGKRPYGYTF
V gene: TRBV6-2/TRBV6-3; J gene: TRBJ2-5; CDR3 protein: CASAPRGGRETQYF
V gene: TRBV4-1; J gene: TRBJ1-6; CDR3 protein: CASSQERPSNSPLHF
V gene: TRBV12-3/TRBV12-4; J gene: TRBJ1-5; CDR3 protein: CASSLKTGNQPQHF
V gene: TRBV19; J gene: TRBJ1-1; CDR3 protein: CASSIEGATTEAFF
V gene: TRBV12-3/TRBV12-4; J gene: TRBJ1-2; CDR3 protein: CASILQGAFGYTF
V gene: TRBV10-3; J gene: TRBJ2-3; CDR3 protein: CAIQGTDARTDMQYF
V gene: TRBV14; J gene: TRBJ2-1; CDR3 protein: CASSHNPPTSSYNEQFF
V gene: TRBV7-9; J gene: TRBJ2-3; CDR3 protein: CASSSRTSPTDTQYF
V gene: TRBV7-3; J gene: TRBJ1-1; CDR3 protein: CASSPEETEAFF
V gene: TRBV24-1; J gene: TRBJ1-2; CDR3 protein: CATSDNEKGASNYGYTF
V gene: TRBV29-1; J gene: TRBJ2-3; CDR3 protein: CSVKITGVADTQYF
V gene: TRBV6-5; J gene: TRBJ1-4; CDR3 protein: CASRIQGANEKLFF
V gene: TRBV7-2; J gene: TRBJ1-1; CDR3 protein: CASSPKIQGAEAFF
V gene: TRBV7-6; J gene: TRBJ2-7; CDR3 protein: CASSSRDRLYEQYF
V gene: TRBV7-6; J gene: TRBJ1-4; CDR3 protein: CASSSGQGRRPSPLIYEKLFF
V gene: TRBV7-2; J gene: TRBJ2-2; CDR3 protein: CASSSKAGGPTGELFF
V gene: TRBV11-1; J gene: TRBJ1-5; CDR3 protein: CASRFGRPGCNQPQHF
V gene: TRBV4-1; J gene: TRBJ1-2; CDR3 protein: CASSRDNDGYTF
V gene: TRBV4-1; J gene: TRBJ2-7; CDR3 protein: CASSQVVLSSYEQYF
V gene: TRBV7-9; J gene: TRBJ1-2; CDR3 protein: CASAGDDGYTF
V gene: TRBV11-2; J gene: TRBJ1-2; CDR3 protein: CASSLNPQDRANYGYTF
V gene: TRBV5-4; J gene: TRBJ1-1; CDR3 protein: CASSPGTGLAFF
V gene: TRBV14; J gene: TRBJ1-6; CDR3 protein: CASSQQIYNSPLHF
V gene: TRBV9; J gene: TRBJ2-1; CDR3 protein: CASSVGASTRDEQFF
V gene: TRBV4-3; J gene: TRBJ1-1; CDR3 protein: CASSQEGTPEAFF
V gene: TRBV6-5; J gene: TRBJ1-4; CDR3 protein: CASSYSGVGEKLFF
V gene: TRBV7-3; J gene: TRBJ1-1; CDR3 protein: CASSRHPRENTEAFF
V gene: TRBV20-1; J gene: TRBJ1-2; CDR3 protein: CSAPRGGYTF
V gene: TRBV7-6; J gene: TRBJ1-6; CDR3 protein: CASSLARGDSPLHF
V gene: TRBV12-5; J gene: TRBJ1-5; CDR3 protein: CASGTTSRGQPQHF
V gene: TRBV19; J gene: TRBJ2-1; CDR3 protein: CASSIWGGTYNEQFF
V gene: TRBV6-5; J gene: TRBJ1-1; CDR3 protein: CASSYLREGGNTEAFF
V gene: TRBV5-8; J gene: TRBJ2-1; CDR3 protein: CASSRWTGGSIGLLDEQFF